Listed here are 19 T cell receptor beta chains from one sample, sequenced in a study of response to subunit inactivated influenza vaccine. TCRdb processed the RT-PCR reads anew with MiXCR; each CDR3 protein has one entry. The sample gives some 500,000 distinct CDR3 sequences, less than 30% of which show up once; less than 2.5% is in the top ten. Sequenced material: CD4+ T cells sorted from PBMCs, taken 5 to 6 days after vaccination. Source of these receptors: a man aged 50-59 years who received an inactivated influenza vaccine.

This clonotype was counted at least ten times. V gene TRBV18 combines with J gene TRBJ2-1; D call uncertain. CDR3 length: 13 amino acids. Trimming cost V 0 bases and J 10 bases, with 10 bases left between them. CDR1 is KGHSH, CDR2 LQKENI, per germline. The CDR3 DNA reads TGTGCCAGCTCACCACCGACCCTGGGGGAGCAGTTCTTC. This codes for CASSPPTLGEQFF.

V and J are TRBV7-9 and TRBJ1-4; TRBD1 agrees at 7 bases. The CDR3 has 16 residues. V trimming: 7 bases; J trimming: 7 bases; junction bases outside the gene matches: 15. Germline V gene data show CDR1 as SEHNR and CDR2 as FQNEAQ (reference sequence). The CDR3 DNA follows: TGTGCCAGCAACAGGGGCGCCCCCGCCGGTGGTGAAAAACTGTTTTTT. It specifies CASNRGAPAGGEKLFF.

This chain joins TRBV7-9 and TRBJ2-3; D uncertain. The CDR3 sequence is 15 residues long. In germline, CDR1 is SEHNR, CDR2 FQNEAQ (reference sequence). Trimming took 3 bases from V and 0 from J, leaving 10 bases between them. The chain's CDR3 is CASSFPVVSTDTQYF. The CDR3 bases are TGTGCCAGCAGCTTTCCCGTTGTAAGCACAGATACGCAGTATTTT. The full variable domain, rest sourced from reference TRBV7-9 and TRBJ2-3, is DTGVSQNPRHKITKRGQNVTFRCDPISEHNRLYWYRQTLGQGPEFLTYFQNEAQLEKSRLLSDRFSAERPKGSFSTLEIQRTEQGDSAMYLCASSFPVVSTDTQYFGPGTRLTVL.

CDR3 protein: CASSPTNTEAFF. The CDR3 DNA sequence: TGTGCCAGCAGCCCAACCAACACTGAAGCTTTCTTT. The V gene is TRBV11-2, the J gene TRBJ1-1, with no clear D. The CDR3 consists of 12 residues. V was cut by 5 bases and J by 2 bases, with 6 bases left in between. The germline gives CDR1 SGHAT, CDR2 FQNNGV.

V gene TRBV7-2 combines with J gene TRBJ1-3; no clear D. V lost 5 bases to trimming and J lost 1 base, with 9 bases between them. CDR1 and CDR2 (germline): SGHTA, FQGNSA. The CDR3 runs 14 residues. The CDR3 loop reads CASSQGISGNTIYF. CDR3 bases: TGTGCCAGCAGCCAAGGGATTTCTGGAAACACCATATATTTT.

The gene calls are TRBV28 and TRBJ2-7; either TRBD1 or TRBD2 may fit D (5 bases each). The CDR3 extends over 14 amino acids. V was trimmed by 6 bases and J by 7 bases, leaving 19 bases between them. Germline V CDR1 and CDR2: MDHEN, SYDVKM. The CDR3 DNA reads as TGTGCCAGCAGAGGGACCCGTCAGGGAGAGGAGCAGTACTTC. It codes for CASRGTRQGEEQYF.

The rearrangement joins TRBV7-8 to TRBJ2-2; either TRBD1 or TRBD2 may fit D (5 bases each). In germline, CDR1 is SGHVS, CDR2 FQNEAQ. V was cut by 1 base and J by 4 bases, with 13 bases left in between. CDR3 length: 16 residues. The CDR3 is CASSLVGGSVTGELFF. For the CDR3, the DNA is TGTGCCAGCAGCTTAGTTGGGGGATCAGTCACCGGGGAGCTGTTTTTT.

V and J are TRBV12-3 or TRBV12-4 and TRBJ2-3; D is uncertain. The CDR3 is 14 amino acids. V was cut by 3 bases and J by 3 bases, with 10 bases left in between. CDR3 sequence: CASSFGTPTDTQYF. The CDR3, as DNA: TGTGCCAGCAGTTTCGGAACGCCGACAGATACGCAGTATTTT.

This clonotype appeared a few times. This chain connects TRBV29-1 to TRBJ1-4; D not resolved. The CDR3 is 12 amino acids. Germline assignment: CDR1 SQVTM and CDR2 ANQGSEA. V shed 4 bases and J shed 3 bases, with 6 bases lying between them. CDR3 region: CSVGSANEKLFF. Here the CDR3 DNA reads TGCAGCGTTGGGTCAGCTAATGAAAAACTGTTTTTT.

There are a few counts of this clonotype. The genes are TRBV5-1 and TRBJ2-2; D gene unclear. V lost 4 bases and J 3 bases, leaving 10 bases between the germline ends. Per the germline V gene, CDR1 is SGHRS and CDR2 is YFSETQ. The CDR3 loop spans 14 amino acids. The CDR3 reads CASSVKLDTGELFF. The CDR3 nucleotides read TGCGCCAGCAGCGTAAAGCTGGACACCGGGGAGCTGTTTTTT.

In DNA, the CDR3 is TGCAGTGCTACCCGAGGGACTAGCGGGAGTGATGAGCAGTTCTTC. Amino acid sequence: CSATRGTSGSDEQFF. This sequence joins TRBV20-1 and TRBJ2-1; 14 bases are shared with TRBD2. The V gene's germline CDR1 is DFQATT and CDR2 SNEGSKA (reference sequence). Trimming took 4 bases from V and 8 from J; bases not matched to a gene: 7. This CDR3 is 15 amino acids long.

The chain uses TRBV7-8 and TRBJ2-5, with TRBD1 as a possible D gene (6 bases). V lost 4 bases, J lost 3 bases, and 12 bases lay in between. CDR3 length equals 14 residues. In germline, CDR1 is SGHVS, CDR2 FQNEAQ. For the CDR3, the DNA is TGTGCCAGCAGCTACCCGGACAGAAAAGAGACCCAGTACTTC. It encodes CASSYPDRKETQYF.

The gene calls are TRBV28 and TRBJ1-2, with D hard to call. This CDR3 has 12 residues. Germline V gene lookup returns CDR1 MDHEN and CDR2 SYDVKM. Trimming stripped 6 bases from V and 7 bases from J, with 12 bases between. DNA for the CDR3: TGTGCCAGCAGGGAGGGAAGGACTGGCTACACCTTC. Translation gives CASREGRTGYTF.

This clonotype was seen a few times. The chain links TRBV20-1 to TRBJ2-3; TRBD2 matches 13 bases. This CDR3 is 15 amino acids long. With V trimmed by 2 bases and J by 8 bases, 7 bases remained unmatched. CDR1 DFQATT and CDR2 SNEGSKA come from the germline V gene (reference sequence). CDR3 coding DNA: TGCAGTGCTAGAACACCGGGACTAGCGGGGCTTACGCAGTATTTT. Encoded protein: CSARTPGLAGLTQYF.

The chain carries TRBV19 and TRBJ1-1, with D possibly matching TRBD1 (5 bases). Trimming removed 6 bases at V and 2 bases at J, with 13 bases between. The CDR3 consists of 14 residues. Germline V CDR1 and CDR2: LNHDA, SQIVND (reference sequence). CDR3 in amino acids: CASRRATGNTEAFF. Here the CDR3 DNA reads TGTGCCAGTAGACGGGCCACAGGAAACACTGAAGCTTTCTTT.

This chain connects TRBV11-2 to TRBJ2-7; D gene uncertain. In germline, CDR1 is SGHAT, CDR2 FQNNGV. This CDR3 is 13 amino acids long. Trimming stripped 0 bases from V and 3 bases from J, with 6 bases between. The CDR3 bases are TGTGCCAGCAGCTTAGATGGCTTCTACGAGCAGTACTTC. Translation gives CASSLDGFYEQYF.

This clonotype appeared a few times. This chain uses TRBV5-1 with TRBJ2-2; TRBD2 agrees at 12 bases. V trimming: 5 bases; J trimming: 4 bases; junction bases outside the gene matches: 3. Looked up from germline, CDR1 is SGHRS and CDR2 is YFSETQ. CDR3 length: 15 residues. CDR3 bases: TGCGCCAGCAGACCTAGCGGGGGGGCCACCGGGGAGCTGTTTTTT. It encodes CASRPSGGATGELFF.

The V call is TRBV3-1, the J call TRBJ1-1; weak D call: TRBD1 (6 bases). The ends were cut back, 6 bases at V and 7 bases at J, with 15 bases in the middle. The CDR3 covers 13 residues. Germline CDR1 and CDR2: LGHDT and YNNKEL (reference sequence). The DNA of the CDR3 is TGTGCCAGCAGTCTTCCCCTCAGGGGTGAAGCTTTCTTT. Its protein is CASSLPLRGEAFF.

This clonotype came up a few times. The chain recombines TRBV29-1 with TRBJ2-5, with D tentatively TRBD2 (6 bases). The germline V gene encodes CDR1 SQVTM and CDR2 ANQGSEA. V was clipped by 5 bases and J by 5 bases, with 15 bases between them. The CDR3 is 13 residues long. The CDR3 sequence is CSVTDGGWETQYF. CDR3 coding DNA: TGCAGCGTTACTGACGGGGGTTGGGAGACCCAGTACTTC.